The T cell receptor beta chain under discussion was sequenced for a study of CD8+CD57+ T cells in acquired aplastic anemia. According to the study, genomic DNA was the template for TCR beta VDJ and CDR3 profiling. MiXCR, applied by TCRdb to the reads, yields one record per CDR3 protein. The table includes 200,000 to 250,000 distinct CDR3 sequences, 30% to 40% detected once. With 3 bases removed from V and 1 base from J, the gap between germline ends came to 9 bases. The CDR3 runs 14 residues. CDR1 is KGHSH, CDR2 LQKENI, per germline. The sequenced material came from sorted CD4+, CD8+, or CD8+CD57+ T cells (not recorded which) from PBMCs. The chain couples TRBV18 to TRBJ1-1; a weak D match, TRBD1 (6 bases). The receptor was derived from a human donor in good health, serving as a control. CDR3 protein: CASSPRTENTEAFF. CDR3 DNA sequence: TGTGCCAGCTCACCCAGGACAGAGAACACTGAAGCTTTCTTT.